The 31 T cell receptor beta chains below were found in one sample sequenced in a study of CD8 T cells in ankylosing spondylitis (dated by TCRdb to 2016 to 2017). The method was 5' RACE. TCRdb lists the instrument as Illumina HiSeq 2500. TCRdb reanalyzed the raw reads on its own, using fastp at Q25 for trimming and MiXCR for clone calling, and kept in-frame beta chains. Under each unique CDR3 protein, matching rows form one entry showing the most common genes and DNA. The sample data list about 210,000 distinct CDR3 sequences, and 7% to 10% of these were observed just once. More than 4.5% of the sample goes to the ten largest clones. The sequenced sample consisted of blood, either unsorted or a sorted T cell fraction (not recorded which). These receptors were collected from a female donor with ankylosing spondylitis or in good health (not recorded which).

This clonotype was counted ten times or more. The chain is built from TRBV7-9 and TRBJ2-1, with a tentative D call TRBD2 (6 bases). The CDR3 is 14 residues long. Deletions cut 1 base from V and 5 bases from J, with 9 bases between. CDR1 and CDR2 (germline): SEHNR, FQNEAQ (reference sequence). The CDR3 DNA follows: TGTGCCAGCAGCTTAGGCGGGGCCCACAATGAGCAGTTCTTC. Its protein product is CASSLGGAHNEQFF.

This clonotype was seen only once. Possible read error: a much larger clone is one base away. The chain couples TRBV7-2 to TRBJ1-5; TRBD1 is a possible D gene (6 bases). The CDR3 loop spans 15 amino acids. Germline V gives CDR1 SGHTA, CDR2 FQGNSA. Trimming took off 5 bases at V and 7 bases at J, with 18 bases between the two ends. In DNA, the CDR3 is TGTGCCAGCAGCACGCGGGGGCGTGGGGGGCAGCCCCAGCATTTT. This codes for CASSTRGRGGQPQHF.

This clonotype has at least ten counts. J is TRBJ2-7 and V is TRBV6-2 or TRBV6-3; tentatively, D is TRBD1 or TRBD2 (6 bases each). The germline V and J ends were trimmed by 0 bases and 6 bases, with 12 bases remaining between them. The CDR3 loop spans 14 amino acids. From germline, CDR1 is MNHEY and CDR2 SVGEGT. CDR3 bases: TGTGCCAGCAGTTACTCGACTAGGGGGTTCGAGCAGTACTTC. This translates into CASSYSTRGFEQYF.

This clonotype came up many times. The CDR3 DNA reads TGTGCCAGCAGTGTGAGCCGCAATCAGCCCCAGCATTTT. Amino acids: CASSVSRNQPQHF. The chain links TRBV6-2 or TRBV6-3 to TRBJ1-5; D ambiguous. The V gene's germline CDR1 is MNHEY and CDR2 SVGEGT. V gave up 5 bases and J gave up 2 bases, with 7 bases separating them. The CDR3 loop spans 13 amino acids.

This clonotype was seen many times. The V gene is TRBV7-9, the J gene TRBJ1-3, with D possibly TRBD1 on 5 matching bases. Germline loops: CDR1 SEHNR, CDR2 FQNEAQ (reference sequence). Trimming pared 11 bases from V and 2 bases from J, leaving 7 bases between. This CDR3 has 11 residues. In DNA, the CDR3 is TGTGCCGGGACGGCTGGAAACACCATATATTTT. As protein: CAGTAGNTIYF.

This clonotype appeared many times. This chain connects TRBV24-1 to TRBJ2-5, with 10 bases fitting TRBD2. The germline CDR1 and CDR2 sequences are KGHDR and SFDVKD. Germline trimming cut 9 bases from V and 5 bases from J; bases unmatched to any gene: 8. The CDR3 extends over 14 amino acids. The chain's CDR3 is CATGLAGVRETQYF. In DNA form, the CDR3 reads TGTGCCACCGGGCTAGCGGGAGTAAGGGAGACCCAGTACTTC.

Remarks on this clonotype: The junction departs from germline at one end; a sequencing error may be responsible. V gene TRBV5-1 combines with J gene TRBJ1-1; D ambiguous. CDR1 and CDR2 (germline): SGHRS, YFSETQ. The CDR3 spans 13 residues. The CDR3 protein is CASSRPPNTEAFF. The CDR3 region has the DNA TGTGCCAGCAGCCGCCCTCCGAACACTGAAGCTTTCTTT.

This clonotype was seen ten or more times. The genes are TRBV3-1 and TRBJ2-5; TRBD2 matches at 8 bases. CDR1 and CDR2 from the germline V gene are LGHDT and YNNKEL (reference sequence). After removal of 4 bases from V and 5 bases from J, the junction contained 3 bases not matched to a gene. The CDR3 runs to 13 residues. The CDR3 protein is CASSLAGKETQYF. CDR3 DNA: TGTGCCAGCAGCCTAGCGGGGAAGGAGACCCAGTACTTC.

The V and J genes are TRBV28 and TRBJ2-3, with D perhaps TRBD1 or TRBD2 (5 bases each). V was shortened by 3 bases and J by 1 base, with 8 bases between the two germline ends. CDR3 length: 14 amino acids. Germline CDR1 reads MDHEN; CDR2 reads SYDVKM. The DNA for the CDR3 is TGTGCCAGCAGTTTCGGGACGGGCACAGATACGCAGTATTTT. Protein sequence: CASSFGTGTDTQYF.

Many counts were recorded for this clonotype. This chain uses TRBV20-1 with TRBJ1-2; TRBD1 might be the D (6 bases). Germline lookup yields CDR1 DFQATT and CDR2 SNEGSKA (reference sequence). V was trimmed by 0 bases and J by 5 bases, leaving 10 bases between them. CDR3 length equals 13 residues. The CDR3 sequence is CSARDITGYGYTF. CDR3 nucleotides: TGCAGTGCTAGAGATATAACAGGGTATGGCTACACCTTC.

This clonotype has at least ten counts. This rearrangement joins TRBV10-3 to TRBJ2-7, with 9 positions matching TRBD1. With V trimmed by 3 bases and J by 4 bases, 4 bases remained unmatched. The V gene's germline CDR1 is ENHRY and CDR2 SYGVKD. The CDR3 length is 14 residues. The CDR3 reads CAISDGTGNYEQYF. CDR3 in DNA: TGTGCCATCAGTGATGGGACAGGGAATTACGAGCAGTACTTC.

This clonotype came up many times. The rearrangement links TRBV27 to TRBJ2-7; 10 nucleotides line up with TRBD2. Germline lookup yields CDR1 MNHEY and CDR2 SMNVEV (reference sequence). After removal of 5 bases from V and 2 bases from J, the junction contained 9 bases not matched to a gene. The length of the CDR3 is 16 residues. CDR3 sequence reads: CASSAALAGAPYEQYF. Here the CDR3 DNA reads TGTGCCAGCAGTGCAGCCCTAGCGGGAGCCCCCTACGAGCAGTACTTC.

Points on this clonotype: A much larger clone lies one base from this, so it may be a read error. V and J are TRBV20-1 and TRBJ1-5; D is unclear. CDR3 length equals 16 residues. Germline V gene sequence: CDR1 DFQATT, CDR2 SNEGSKA (reference sequence). The CDR3 nucleotides are TGCTGTGCTAGTAAGGGTTCGATAGGGATCAATCAGCCCCAGCATTTT. Its protein is CCASKGSIGINQPQHF.

This clonotype was seen repeatedly, ten times or more. The chain employs TRBV6-5 and TRBJ2-7, with TRBD1 as a possible D gene (6 bases). The V end was cut by 2 bases, the J end by 3 bases, with 11 bases between. The CDR3 runs 14 residues. The germline CDR1 and CDR2 sequences are MNHEY and SVGAGI. DNA of the CDR3: TGTGCCAGCAGTTACGATGACAGGATCTACGAGCAGTACTTC. Translated: CASSYDDRIYEQYF.

This clonotype has a count of ten or more. The chain recombines TRBV28 with TRBJ1-5; 7 bases line up with TRBD1. Trimming at V came to 6 bases and at J to 6 bases, leaving 14 bases not matched to a gene. CDR1 is MDHEN and CDR2 is SYDVKM in the germline V gene. This CDR3 region has 16 residues. The CDR3 DNA reads TGTGCCAGCAGAAAGGGGGCGCGACATGGAATTCAGCCCCAGCATTTT. Amino acids: CASRKGARHGIQPQHF. The full variable domain, its missing parts supplied by reference TRBV28 and TRBJ1-5, is DVKVTQSSRYLVKRTGEKVFLECVQDMDHENMFWYRQDPGLGLRLIYFSYDVKMKEKGDIPEGYSVSREKKERFSLILESASTNQTSMYLCASRKGARHGIQPQHFGDGTRLSIL.

This clonotype has more than one count but fewer than ten. This chain links TRBV20-1 with TRBJ1-5; D is unresolved. The V gene lost 2 bases and the J gene lost 6 bases, with 11 bases spanning the gap. This CDR3 contains 13 residues. The germline gives CDR1 DFQATT, CDR2 SNEGSKA (reference sequence). CDR3 DNA: TGCAGTGCTAGATATGGGAGAGGTCAGCCCCAGCATTTT. Translated, it gives CSARYGRGQPQHF.

The genes are TRBV7-2 and TRBJ2-1, with D maybe TRBD2 (7 bases). The CDR3 spans 17 residues. Trimming cost V 5 bases and J 0 bases, with 17 bases left between them. CDR1 and CDR2 from the germline V gene are SGHTA and FQGNSA. CDR3 sequence: CASSASTGGLSYNEQFF. The CDR3 DNA reads as TGTGCCAGCAGCGCCTCAACCGGGGGGCTCTCCTACAATGAGCAGTTCTTC.

The table lists this clonotype with many counts. The chain recombines TRBV6-2 or TRBV6-3 with TRBJ2-1, with no clear D. CDR1 and CDR2 (germline): MNHEY, SVGEGT. The CDR3 covers 14 residues. Trimming removed 0 bases at V and 7 bases at J, with 10 bases between. CDR3 DNA sequence: TGTGCCAGCAGTTACTCTGTCCTGAGGAATGAGCAGTTCTTC. Its translation: CASSYSVLRNEQFF.

This clonotype was counted many times. The genes are TRBV5-1 and TRBJ2-1, with a tentative D call TRBD2 (5 bases). The CDR3 contains 15 residues. CDR1 is SGHRS and CDR2 is YFSETQ in the germline V gene. The V end lost 0 bases, the J end lost 1 base, and 8 bases lay between the germline ends. CDR3: CASSLDSGSYNEQFF. The DNA for the CDR3 is TGCGCCAGCAGCTTGGATTCGGGATCCTACAATGAGCAGTTCTTC.

There are many counts of this clonotype. This sequence joins TRBV6-5 and TRBJ1-1; 7 bases match TRBD1. With V trimmed by 0 bases and J by 6 bases, 10 bases remained unmatched. Germline CDR1 and CDR2: MNHEY and SVGAGI. The CDR3 is 16 amino acids. The CDR3 bases are TGTGCCAGCAGTTACTCAGTTACAGGGGAGGAAGCTGAAGCTTTCTTT. Residues: CASSYSVTGEEAEAFF.

This clonotype has a count of ten or more. The V gene is TRBV28, the J gene TRBJ1-4, with D hard to call. The J call may be wrong; the DNA end is better matched by TRBJ2-2. The CDR3 runs 12 residues. Germline CDR1 and CDR2: MDHEN and SYDVKM. The CDR3 protein is CASRPPQGELFF. The CDR3 DNA sequence: TGTGCCAGCAGACCACCACAGGGGGAGCTGTTTTTT.

This clonotype came up many times. The rearrangement joins TRBV7-8 to TRBJ2-1; D gene unclear. The CDR3 is 11 residues long. Germline V gene sequence: CDR1 SGHVS, CDR2 FQNEAQ. V lost 5 bases and J 4 bases, leaving 3 bases between the germline ends. CDR3 protein: CASSHYNEQFF. For the CDR3, the DNA is TGTGCCAGCAGCCATTACAATGAGCAGTTCTTC.

The chain is built from TRBV5-6 and TRBJ1-6; D is perhaps TRBD1 (5 bases). Germline V gene lookup returns CDR1 SGHDT and CDR2 YYEEEE. V was shortened by 1 base and J by 7 bases, with 21 bases between the two germline ends. This CDR3 has 18 amino acids. The CDR3 spells CASSLYTEPTGMNSPLHF. The CDR3 nucleotides read TGTGCCAGCAGCTTGTATACCGAACCTACAGGCATGAATTCACCCCTCCACTTT. The variable domain in full, with the rest retrieved from reference TRBV5-6 and TRBJ1-6, is DAGVTQSPTHLIKTRGQQVTLRCSPKSGHDTVSWYQQALGQGPQFIFQYYEEEERQRGNFPDRFSGHQFPNYSSELNVNALLLGDSALYLCASSLYTEPTGMNSPLHFGNGTRLTVT.

This clonotype was seen a handful of times. The chain couples TRBV7-2 to TRBJ2-3, with no clear D. In germline, CDR1 is SGHTA, CDR2 FQGNSA. The CDR3 is 13 amino acids. Trimming pared 5 bases from V and 4 bases from J, leaving 10 bases between. CDR3: CASSRLTADTQYF. The CDR3 bases are TGTGCCAGCAGCCGACTTACGGCAGATACGCAGTATTTT.

In this sample, this clonotype turned up many times. V gene TRBV10-3 combines with J gene TRBJ2-7; perhaps TRBD1 as D (5 bases). The CDR3 loop spans 11 amino acids. Germline CDR1 is ENHRY and CDR2 is SYGVKD. The CDR3 region is CAHRAGNEQYF. DNA of the CDR3: TGTGCTCATCGGGCAGGGAACGAGCAGTACTTC.

The sample holds many counts of this clonotype. This chain links TRBV12-3 or TRBV12-4 with TRBJ1-1; 8 nucleotides agree with TRBD1. The CDR3 has 14 residues. Trimming cost V 10 bases and J 3 bases; bases outside gene matches: 10. CDR3 bases: TGTGCCATCTCAAGGACAGGGAGGTACACTGAAGCTTTCTTT. This codes for CAISRTGRYTEAFF.

This clonotype showed up many times. V is TRBV4-3 and J is TRBJ2-7; D may be TRBD1 (5 bases). CDR1 is LGHNA, CDR2 YSLEER, per germline. Trimming removed 3 bases from V and 3 bases from J, with 18 bases in between. The CDR3 totals 16 residues. The CDR3 here is CASSHGPRQRVYEQYF. CDR3 coding DNA: TGCGCCAGCAGCCACGGACCCAGACAGAGAGTCTACGAGCAGTACTTC.

The sample holds a few counts of this clonotype. The V and J genes are TRBV28 and TRBJ2-7; TRBD2 matches at 13 bases. The germline gives CDR1 MDHEN, CDR2 SYDVKM. The V gene end was trimmed by 6 bases and the J gene end by 6 bases; junction bases not matched to a gene: 5. This CDR3 has 14 residues. The CDR3 region has the DNA TGTGCCAGCAGAGAGGGACTAGCGGGAAGCGAGCAGTACTTC. Encoded protein: CASREGLAGSEQYF.

This clonotype showed up many times. The V call is TRBV25-1, the J call TRBJ1-1; D call uncertain. This CDR3 spans 19 amino acids. From germline, CDR1 is MGHDK and CDR2 SYGVNS. Between the trimmed V and J ends, which lost 0 bases and 0 bases, there was a span of 20 bases. CDR3 protein: CASSEYMAPRDTMNTEAFF. The CDR3 bases are TGTGCCAGCAGTGAATATATGGCCCCCAGAGACACGATGAACACTGAAGCTTTCTTT. The complete variable domain, with remaining parts taken from reference TRBV25-1 and TRBJ1-1, reads EADIYQTPRYLVIGTGKKITLECSQTMGHDKMYWYQQDPGMELHLIHYSYGVNSTEKGDLSSESTVSRIRTEHFPLTLESARPSHTSQYLCASSEYMAPRDTMNTEAFFGQGTRLTVV.

The table lists this clonotype with many counts. This chain uses TRBV23-1 with TRBJ2-3; the match to TRBD2 covers 9 bases. TRBV23-1 is marked as an open reading frame, function uncertain. The V segment lost 4 bases and the J segment 0 bases; nucleotides outside the gene matches: 11. The CDR3 extends over 18 amino acids. The DNA for the CDR3 is TGCGCCAGCAGTCGGGCTAGCGGGATATGGGTTAGCACAGATACGCAGTATTTT. Its translation is CASSRASGIWVSTDTQYF.

This clonotype came up a few times. This chain connects TRBV7-2 to TRBJ1-2; TRBD1 aligns across 9 bases. This CDR3 contains 15 residues. With V trimmed by 0 bases and J by 8 bases, 7 bases remained unmatched. Germline V lookup: CDR1 SGHTA, CDR2 FQGNSA. The CDR3 nucleotides are TGTGCCAGCAGCTTAGCTGTCGGGACAGGGAGGGGCTACACCTTC. This sequence encodes CASSLAVGTGRGYTF.